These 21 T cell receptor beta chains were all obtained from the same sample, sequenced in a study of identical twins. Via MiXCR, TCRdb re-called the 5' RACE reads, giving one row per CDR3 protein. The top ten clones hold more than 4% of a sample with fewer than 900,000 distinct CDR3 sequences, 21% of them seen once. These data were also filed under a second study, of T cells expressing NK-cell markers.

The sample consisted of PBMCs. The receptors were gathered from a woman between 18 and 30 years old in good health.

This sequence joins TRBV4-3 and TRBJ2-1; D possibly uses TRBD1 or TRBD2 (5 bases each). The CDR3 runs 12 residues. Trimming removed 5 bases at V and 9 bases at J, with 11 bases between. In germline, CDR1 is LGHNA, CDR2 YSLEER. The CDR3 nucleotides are TGCGCCAGCAGCGTGCCTGGGGGTGAGCAGTTCTTC. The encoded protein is CASSVPGGEQFF.

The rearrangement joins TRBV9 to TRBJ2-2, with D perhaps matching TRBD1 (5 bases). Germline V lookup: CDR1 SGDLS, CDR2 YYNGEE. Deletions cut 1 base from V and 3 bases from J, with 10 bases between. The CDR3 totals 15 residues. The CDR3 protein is CASSVQGRDTGELFF. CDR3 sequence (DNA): TGTGCCAGCAGCGTACAGGGCCGTGACACCGGGGAGCTGTTTTTT.

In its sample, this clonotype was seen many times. CDR3 sequence (DNA): TGCAGCGTTAATGCTTGGACTAGCGGGAACTACGAGCAGTACTTC. It translates to CSVNAWTSGNYEQYF. The chain is built from TRBV29-1 and TRBJ2-7, with 12 bases that match TRBD2. V gave up 5 bases and J gave up 3 bases; unmatched junction bases: 8. In germline, CDR1 is SQVTM, CDR2 ANQGSEA. The CDR3 has 15 residues.

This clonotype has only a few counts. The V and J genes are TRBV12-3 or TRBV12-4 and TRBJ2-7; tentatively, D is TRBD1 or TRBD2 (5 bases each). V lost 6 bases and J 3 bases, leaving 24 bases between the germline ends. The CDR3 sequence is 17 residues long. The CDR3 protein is CASSRAPNQGAHYEQYF. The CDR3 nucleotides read TGTGCCAGCAGCCGCGCACCCAACCAGGGAGCCCACTACGAGCAGTACTTC.

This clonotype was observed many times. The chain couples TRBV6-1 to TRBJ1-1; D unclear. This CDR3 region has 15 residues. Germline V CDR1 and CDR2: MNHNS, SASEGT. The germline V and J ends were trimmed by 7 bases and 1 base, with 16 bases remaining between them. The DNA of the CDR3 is TGTGCCAGCACCCAAGGCAGACTGAGGAACACTGAAGCTTTCTTT. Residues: CASTQGRLRNTEAFF.

CDR3 DNA: TGTGCCAGCAGCCCCCGGACTAGCGGGAGTGTTGAGCAGTTCTTC. Amino acids: CASSPRTSGSVEQFF. The rearrangement joins TRBV11-2 to TRBJ2-1, with 13 positions matching TRBD2. CDR1 and CDR2 from the germline V gene are SGHAT and FQNNGV. Trimming removed 5 bases from V and 9 bases from J; junction bases left unmatched: 7. The CDR3 consists of 15 residues.

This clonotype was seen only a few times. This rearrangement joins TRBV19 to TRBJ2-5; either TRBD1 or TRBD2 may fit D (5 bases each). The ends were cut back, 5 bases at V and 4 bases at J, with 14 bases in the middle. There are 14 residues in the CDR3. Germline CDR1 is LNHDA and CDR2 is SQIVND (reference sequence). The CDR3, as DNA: TGTGCCAGTAGTCGTGGGGACGTAAGAGAGACCCAGTACTTC. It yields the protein CASSRGDVRETQYF.

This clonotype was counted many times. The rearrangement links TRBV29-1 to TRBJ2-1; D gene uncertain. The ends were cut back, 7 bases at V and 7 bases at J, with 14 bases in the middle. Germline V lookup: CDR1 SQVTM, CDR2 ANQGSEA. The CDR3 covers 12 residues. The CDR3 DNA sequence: TGCAGCGGCGCCCCGGGCCAAAATGAGCAGTTCTTC. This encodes CSGAPGQNEQFF.

The CDR3 is CASRIAGGRETQYF. The CDR3 DNA sequence: TGTGCCAGCAGGATAGCGGGGGGGCGAGAGACCCAGTACTTC. The chain couples TRBV27 to TRBJ2-5; 11 bases line up with TRBD2. Germline CDR1 and CDR2: MNHEY and SMNVEV (reference sequence). V lost 6 bases to trimming and J lost 4 bases; unmatched junction nucleotides: 4. The CDR3 totals 14 residues.

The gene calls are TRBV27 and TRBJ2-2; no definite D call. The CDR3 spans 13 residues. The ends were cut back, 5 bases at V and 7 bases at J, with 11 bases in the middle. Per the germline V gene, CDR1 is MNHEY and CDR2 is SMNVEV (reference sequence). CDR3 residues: CASSLLGGGELFF. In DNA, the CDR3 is TGTGCCAGCAGTCTCCTAGGCGGCGGGGAGCTGTTTTTT.

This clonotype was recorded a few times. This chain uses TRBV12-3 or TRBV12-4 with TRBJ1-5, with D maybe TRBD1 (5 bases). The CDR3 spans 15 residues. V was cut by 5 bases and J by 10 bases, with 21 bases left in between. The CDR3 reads CASSPDRIAVFPQHF. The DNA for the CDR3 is TGTGCCAGCAGTCCTGACAGAATTGCGGTTTTCCCCCAGCATTTT.

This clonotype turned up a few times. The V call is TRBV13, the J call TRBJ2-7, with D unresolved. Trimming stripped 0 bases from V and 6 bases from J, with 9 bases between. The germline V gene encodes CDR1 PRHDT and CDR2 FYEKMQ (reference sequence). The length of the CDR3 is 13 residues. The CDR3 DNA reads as TGTGCCAGCAGCTTAGGTTTGGATGGCGAGCAGTACTTC. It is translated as CASSLGLDGEQYF.

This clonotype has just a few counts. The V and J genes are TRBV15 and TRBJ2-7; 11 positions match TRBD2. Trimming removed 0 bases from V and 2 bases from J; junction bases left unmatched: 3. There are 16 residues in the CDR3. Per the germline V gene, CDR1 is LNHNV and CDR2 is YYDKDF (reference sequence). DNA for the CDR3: TGTGCCACCAGCAGAGATGCTAGCGGGGGGACCTACGAGCAGTACTTC. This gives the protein CATSRDASGGTYEQYF. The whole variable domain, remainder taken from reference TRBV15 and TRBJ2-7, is DAMVIQNPRYQVTQFGKPVTLSCSQTLNHNVMYWYQQKSSQAPKLLFHYYDKDFNNEADTPDNFQSRRPNTSFCFLDIRSPGLGDTAMYLCATSRDASGGTYEQYFGPGTRLTVT.

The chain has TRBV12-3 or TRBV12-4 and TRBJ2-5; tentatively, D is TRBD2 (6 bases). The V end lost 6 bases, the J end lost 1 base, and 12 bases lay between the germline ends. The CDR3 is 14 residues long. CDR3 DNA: TGTGCCAGCAGAGCCGGGACTTCCCAAGAGACCCAGTACTTC. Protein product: CASRAGTSQETQYF.

As DNA, the CDR3 is TGTGCCAGCAGCGTAGATCCAGCTAGCGCCTACAATGAGCAGTTCTTC. Encoded protein: CASSVDPASAYNEQFF. The V and J genes are TRBV9 and TRBJ2-1; D is possibly TRBD2 (6 bases). CDR3 length: 16 residues. Germline values: CDR1 SGDLS, CDR2 YYNGEE. Between the trimmed V and J ends, which lost 0 bases and 2 bases, there was a span of 12 bases.

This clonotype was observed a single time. In DNA, the CDR3 is TGTGCCAGCAGCGTTAGGACAGGCTACGAGCAGTACTTC. Translated, it gives CASSVRTGYEQYF. The chain has TRBV9 and TRBJ2-7, with 7 bases fitting TRBD1. Germline loops: CDR1 SGDLS, CDR2 YYNGEE. Germline trimming cut 2 bases from V and 3 bases from J; bases unmatched to any gene: 2. This CDR3 is 13 amino acids long.

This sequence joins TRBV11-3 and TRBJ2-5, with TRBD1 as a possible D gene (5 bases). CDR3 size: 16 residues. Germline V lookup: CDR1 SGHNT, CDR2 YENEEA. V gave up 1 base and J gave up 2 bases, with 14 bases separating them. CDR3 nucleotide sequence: TGTGCCAGCAGCTTAGGGACAATTACGTTACAAGAGACCCAGTACTTC. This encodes CASSLGTITLQETQYF. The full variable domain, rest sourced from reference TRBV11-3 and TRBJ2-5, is EAGVVQSPRYKIIEKKQPVAFWCNPISGHNTLYWYLQNLGQGPELLIRYENEEAVDDSQLPKDRFSAERLKGVDSTLKIQPAELGDSAVYLCASSLGTITLQETQYFGPGTRLLVL.

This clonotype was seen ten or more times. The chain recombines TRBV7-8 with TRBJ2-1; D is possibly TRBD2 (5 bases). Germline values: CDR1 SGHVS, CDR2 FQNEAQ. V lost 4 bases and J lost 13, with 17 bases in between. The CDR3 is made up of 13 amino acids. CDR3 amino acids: CASSWEGRLSQFF. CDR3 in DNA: TGTGCCAGCAGCTGGGAAGGGAGACTATCACAGTTCTTC.

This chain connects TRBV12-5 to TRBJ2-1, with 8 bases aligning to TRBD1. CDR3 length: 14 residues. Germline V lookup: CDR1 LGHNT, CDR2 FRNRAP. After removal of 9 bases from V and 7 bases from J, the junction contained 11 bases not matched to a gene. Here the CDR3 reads CASTPGQGRNEQFF. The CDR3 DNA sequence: TGTGCTAGCACCCCTGGACAGGGAAGAAATGAGCAGTTCTTC.

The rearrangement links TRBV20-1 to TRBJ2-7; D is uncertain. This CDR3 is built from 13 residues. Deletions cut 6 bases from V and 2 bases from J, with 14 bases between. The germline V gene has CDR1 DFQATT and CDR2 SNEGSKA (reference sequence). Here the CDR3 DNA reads TGCAGTGCCAGTAAAGACTTCGCCTACGAGCAGTACTTC. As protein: CSASKDFAYEQYF.

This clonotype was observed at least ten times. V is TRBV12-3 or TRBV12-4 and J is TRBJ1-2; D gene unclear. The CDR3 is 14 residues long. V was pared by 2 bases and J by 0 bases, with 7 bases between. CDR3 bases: TGTGCCAGCAGTTTATTTACTGCTAACTATGGCTACACCTTC. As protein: CASSLFTANYGYTF.